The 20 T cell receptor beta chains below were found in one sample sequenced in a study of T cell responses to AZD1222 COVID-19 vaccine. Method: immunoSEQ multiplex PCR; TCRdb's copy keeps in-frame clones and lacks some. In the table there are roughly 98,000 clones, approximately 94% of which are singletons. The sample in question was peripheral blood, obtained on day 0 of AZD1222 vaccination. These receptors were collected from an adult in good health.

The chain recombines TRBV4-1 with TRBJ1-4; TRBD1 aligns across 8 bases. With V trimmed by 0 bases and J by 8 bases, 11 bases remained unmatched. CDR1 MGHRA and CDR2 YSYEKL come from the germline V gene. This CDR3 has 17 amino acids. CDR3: CASSQDVGGQGGEKLFF. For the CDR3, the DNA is TGCGCCAGCAGCCAAGACGTGGGCGGACAGGGAGGCGAAAAACTGTTTTTT.

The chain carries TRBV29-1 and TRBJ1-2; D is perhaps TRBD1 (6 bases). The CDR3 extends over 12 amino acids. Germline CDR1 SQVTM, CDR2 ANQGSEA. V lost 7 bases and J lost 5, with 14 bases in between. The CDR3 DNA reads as TGCAGCGGAGGGGGTGCTACGTATGGCTACACCTTC. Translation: CSGGGATYGYTF.

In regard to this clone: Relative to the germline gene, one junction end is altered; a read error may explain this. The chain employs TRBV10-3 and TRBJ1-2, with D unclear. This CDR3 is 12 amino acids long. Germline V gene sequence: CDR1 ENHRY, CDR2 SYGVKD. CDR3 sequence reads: CAIRVDNHGYTF. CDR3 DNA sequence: TGTGCCATCAGGGTTGATAACCATGGCTACACCTTC.

The CDR3, as DNA: TGTGCCAGCCTTTCACCCTACGAGCAGTACTTC. Amino acids: CASLSPYEQYF. The rearrangement links TRBV30 to TRBJ2-7; unclear D gene. Germline values: CDR1 GTSNPN, CDR2 SVGIG (reference sequence). The CDR3 runs 11 residues. V dropped 8 bases and J dropped 2 bases, with 10 bases sitting between them.

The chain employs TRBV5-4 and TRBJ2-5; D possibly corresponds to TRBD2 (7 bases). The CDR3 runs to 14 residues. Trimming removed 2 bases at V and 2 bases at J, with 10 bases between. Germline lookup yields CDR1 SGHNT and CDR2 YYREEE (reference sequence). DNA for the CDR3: TGTGCCAGCAGCTTACAGGGACTACAAGAGACCCAGTACTTC. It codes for CASSLQGLQETQYF.

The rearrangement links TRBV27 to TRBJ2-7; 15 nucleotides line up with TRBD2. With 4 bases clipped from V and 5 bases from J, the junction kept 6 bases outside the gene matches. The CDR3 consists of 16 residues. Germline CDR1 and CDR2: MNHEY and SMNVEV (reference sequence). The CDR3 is CASSSWTSGRAHEQYF. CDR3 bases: TGTGCCAGCAGTTCGTGGACTAGCGGGAGGGCCCACGAGCAGTACTTC.

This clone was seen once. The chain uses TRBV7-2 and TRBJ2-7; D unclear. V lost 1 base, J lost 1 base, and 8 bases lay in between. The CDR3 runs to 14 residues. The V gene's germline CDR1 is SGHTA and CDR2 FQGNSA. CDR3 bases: TGTGCCAGCAGCTTAGAACGCATGTCCTACGAGCAGTACTTC. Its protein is CASSLERMSYEQYF.

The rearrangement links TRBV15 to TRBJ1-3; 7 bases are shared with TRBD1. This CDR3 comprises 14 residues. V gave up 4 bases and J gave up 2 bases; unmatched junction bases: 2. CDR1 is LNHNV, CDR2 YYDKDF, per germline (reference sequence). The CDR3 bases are TGTGCCACCAGCAAAGACAGGGCTGGAAACACCATATATTTT. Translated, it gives CATSKDRAGNTIYF.

CDR3 loop: CASHRGIYEKLFF. Written as DNA, the CDR3 is TGTGCCAGCCACAGGGGAATCTATGAAAAACTGTTTTTT. The chain links TRBV19 to TRBJ1-4; 7 nucleotides align to TRBD1. The junction had 7 bases not matched to a gene; V was cut back by 9 bases and J by 6 bases. This CDR3 has 13 residues. The germline V gene has CDR1 LNHDA and CDR2 SQIVND (reference sequence).

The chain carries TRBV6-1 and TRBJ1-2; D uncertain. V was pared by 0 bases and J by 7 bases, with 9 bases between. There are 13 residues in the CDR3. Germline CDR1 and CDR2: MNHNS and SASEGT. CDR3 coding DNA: TGTGCCAGCAGTGAAGCCCCCCGTACTGGCTACACCTTC. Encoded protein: CASSEAPRTGYTF.

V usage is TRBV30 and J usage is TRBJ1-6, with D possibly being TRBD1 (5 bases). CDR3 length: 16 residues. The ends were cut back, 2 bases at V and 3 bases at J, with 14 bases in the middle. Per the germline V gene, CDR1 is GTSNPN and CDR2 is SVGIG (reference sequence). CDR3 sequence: CAWSYRYFGYNSPLHF. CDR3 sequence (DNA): TGTGCCTGGAGTTACAGGTACTTCGGCTATAATTCACCCCTCCACTTT.

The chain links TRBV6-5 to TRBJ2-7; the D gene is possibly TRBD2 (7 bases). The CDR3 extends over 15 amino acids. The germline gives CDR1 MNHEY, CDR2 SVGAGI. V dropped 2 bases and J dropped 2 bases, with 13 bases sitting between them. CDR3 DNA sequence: TGTGCCAGCAGTTACAGTGAAGGGGGGGCCTACGAGCAGTACTTC. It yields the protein CASSYSEGGAYEQYF.

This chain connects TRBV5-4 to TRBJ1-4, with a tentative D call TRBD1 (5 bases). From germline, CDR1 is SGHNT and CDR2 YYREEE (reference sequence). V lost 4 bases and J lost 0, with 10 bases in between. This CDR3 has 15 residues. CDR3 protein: CASSAGSPTNEKLFF. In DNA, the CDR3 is TGTGCCAGCAGCGCAGGGAGCCCAACTAATGAAAAACTGTTTTTT.

The CDR3 DNA is TGTGCCAGCAGCACGGCCCTGGGTAGCTCCTACAATGAGCAGTTCTTC. Translation gives CASSTALGSSYNEQFF. The chain uses TRBV5-5 and TRBJ2-1; D gene unclear. The CDR3 sequence is 16 residues long. V lost 4 bases, J lost 0 bases, and 14 bases lay in between. From germline, CDR1 is SGHKS and CDR2 YYEKEE (reference sequence).

The CDR3 sequence: CASSLVAGGNYGYTF. In DNA, the CDR3 is TGTGCCAGCAGCTTAGTGGCGGGGGGAAACTATGGCTACACCTTC. This chain uses TRBV11-2 with TRBJ1-2; D is perhaps TRBD1 (5 bases). Germline CDR1 SGHAT, CDR2 FQNNGV. CDR3 length equals 15 residues. V was clipped by 1 base and J by 2 bases, with 11 bases between them.

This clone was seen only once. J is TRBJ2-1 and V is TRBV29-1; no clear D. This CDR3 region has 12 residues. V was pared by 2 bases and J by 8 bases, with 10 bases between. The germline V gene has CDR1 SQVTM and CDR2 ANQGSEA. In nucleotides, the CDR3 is TGCAGCGTTGAACCCTCCGGGCATGAGCAGTTCTTC. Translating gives CSVEPSGHEQFF.

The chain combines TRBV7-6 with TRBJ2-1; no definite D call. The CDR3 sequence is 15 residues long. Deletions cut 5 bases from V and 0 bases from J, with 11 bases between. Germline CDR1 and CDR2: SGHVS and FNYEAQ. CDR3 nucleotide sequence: TGTGCCAGCAGCCCGCCCACGAGCTCCTACAATGAGCAGTTCTTC. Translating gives CASSPPTSSYNEQFF.

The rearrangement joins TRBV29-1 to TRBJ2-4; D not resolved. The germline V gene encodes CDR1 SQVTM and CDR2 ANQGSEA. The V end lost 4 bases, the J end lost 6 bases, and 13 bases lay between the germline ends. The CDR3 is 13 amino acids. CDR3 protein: CSVGLAVSNIQYF. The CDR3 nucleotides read TGCAGCGTTGGGTTGGCAGTCTCAAACATTCAGTACTTC.

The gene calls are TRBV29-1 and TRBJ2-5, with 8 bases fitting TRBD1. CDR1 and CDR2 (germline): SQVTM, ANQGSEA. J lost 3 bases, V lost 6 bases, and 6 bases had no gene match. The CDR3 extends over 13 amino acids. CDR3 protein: CSVYLTGEETQYF. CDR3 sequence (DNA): TGCAGCGTGTATCTGACAGGGGAAGAGACCCAGTACTTC.

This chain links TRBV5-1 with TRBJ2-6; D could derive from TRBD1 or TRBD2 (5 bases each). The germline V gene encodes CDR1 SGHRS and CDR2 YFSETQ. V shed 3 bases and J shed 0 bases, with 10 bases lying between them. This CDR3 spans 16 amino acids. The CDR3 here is CASSWDPASGANVLTF. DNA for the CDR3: TGCGCCAGCAGCTGGGACCCTGCCTCTGGGGCCAACGTCCTGACTTTC.